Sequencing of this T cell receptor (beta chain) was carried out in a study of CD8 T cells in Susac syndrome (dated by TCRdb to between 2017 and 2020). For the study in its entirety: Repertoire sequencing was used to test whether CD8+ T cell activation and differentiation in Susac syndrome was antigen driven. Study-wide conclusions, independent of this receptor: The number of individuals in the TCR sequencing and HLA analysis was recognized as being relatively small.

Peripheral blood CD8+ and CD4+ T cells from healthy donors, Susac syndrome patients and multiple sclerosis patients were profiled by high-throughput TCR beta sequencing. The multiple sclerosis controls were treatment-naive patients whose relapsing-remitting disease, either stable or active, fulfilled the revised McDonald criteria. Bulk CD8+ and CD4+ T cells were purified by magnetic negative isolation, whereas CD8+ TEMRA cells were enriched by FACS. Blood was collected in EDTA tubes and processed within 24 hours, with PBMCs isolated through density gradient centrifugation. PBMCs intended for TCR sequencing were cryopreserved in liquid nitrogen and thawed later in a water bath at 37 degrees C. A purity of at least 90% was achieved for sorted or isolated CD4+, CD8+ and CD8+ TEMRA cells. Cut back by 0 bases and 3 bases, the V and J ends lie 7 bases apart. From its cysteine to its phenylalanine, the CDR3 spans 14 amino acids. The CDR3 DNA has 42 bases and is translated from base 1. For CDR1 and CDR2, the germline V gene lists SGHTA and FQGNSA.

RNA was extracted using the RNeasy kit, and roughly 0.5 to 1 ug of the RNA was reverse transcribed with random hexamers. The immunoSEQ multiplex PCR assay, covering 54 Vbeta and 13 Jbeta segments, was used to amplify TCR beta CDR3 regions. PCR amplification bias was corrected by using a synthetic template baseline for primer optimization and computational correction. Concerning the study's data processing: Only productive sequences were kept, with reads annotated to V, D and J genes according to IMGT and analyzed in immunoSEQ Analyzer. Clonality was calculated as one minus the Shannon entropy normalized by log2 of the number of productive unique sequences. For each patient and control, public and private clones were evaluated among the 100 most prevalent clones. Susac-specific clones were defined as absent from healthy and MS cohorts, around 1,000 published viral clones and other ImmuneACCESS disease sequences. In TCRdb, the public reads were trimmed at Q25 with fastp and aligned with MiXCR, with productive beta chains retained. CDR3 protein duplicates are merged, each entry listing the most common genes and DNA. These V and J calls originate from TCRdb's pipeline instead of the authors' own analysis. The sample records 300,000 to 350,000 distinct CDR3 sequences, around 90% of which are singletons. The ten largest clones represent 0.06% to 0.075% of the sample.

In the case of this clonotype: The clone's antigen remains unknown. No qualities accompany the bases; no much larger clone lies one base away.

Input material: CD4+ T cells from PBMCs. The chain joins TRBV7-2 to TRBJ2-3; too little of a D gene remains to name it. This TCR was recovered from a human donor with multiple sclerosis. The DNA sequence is TGTGCCAGCAGCTTAGCGGGAAAGACAGATACGCAGTATTTT. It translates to CASSLAGKTDTQYF.